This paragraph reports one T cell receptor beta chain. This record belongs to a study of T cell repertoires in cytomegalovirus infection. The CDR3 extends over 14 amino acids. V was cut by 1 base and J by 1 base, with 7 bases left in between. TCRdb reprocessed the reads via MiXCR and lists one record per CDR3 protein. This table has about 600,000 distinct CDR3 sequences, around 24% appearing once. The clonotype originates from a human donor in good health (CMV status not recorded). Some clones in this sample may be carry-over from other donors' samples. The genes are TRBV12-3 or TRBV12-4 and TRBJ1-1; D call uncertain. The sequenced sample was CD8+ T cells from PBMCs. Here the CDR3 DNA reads TGTGCCAGCAGTTTAGTAGGTTCGAACACTGAAGCTTTCTTT. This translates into CASSLVGSNTEAFF.